This T cell receptor beta chain derives from a study of PD-1 blockade in classical Hodgkin lymphoma. Study observations and caveats: At C4D1, TCR diversity had climbed significantly for CD4+ cells, though not for CD8+ cells. What caused the repertoire differences, perhaps disease activity or prior therapy, remains undefined. TCR diversity at baseline was reported to be reduced in newly diagnosed patients relative to healthy donors.

About this clone: What it recognizes is unknown.

All patients experienced relapse after autologous stem cell transplantation, and brentuximab vedotin exposure was variable. TCRdb's table, derived via immunoSEQ multiplex PCR, lists solely in-frame clones and lacks some. The sample carries 35,000 to 50,000 clones, around three quarters recorded once. V gave up 0 bases and J gave up 4 bases, with 12 bases separating them. This CDR3 has 16 amino acids. CDR1 and CDR2 from the germline V gene are MNHEY and SVGAGI. The V and J genes are TRBV6-5 and TRBJ2-2, with D maybe TRBD2 (6 bases). This TCR was recovered from a human donor with classical Hodgkin lymphoma. The specimen comprised peripheral blood mononuclear cells (PBMCs), sampled at baseline. CDR3 residues: CASSYSIQGGTGELFF. CDR3 DNA: TGTGCCAGCAGTTACTCGATCCAGGGAGGCACCGGGGAGCTGTTTTTT.